This T cell receptor (beta chain) came from a study of regulatory T cells in long-lasting Graves disease. Study results and caveats: Persistent disease favored TRBV28, TRBJ1-2 and TRBJ2-5.

Germline V gene data show CDR1 as SQVTM and CDR2 as ANQGSEA. The CDR3 runs to 18 residues. V shed 6 bases and J shed 0 bases, with 24 bases lying between them. This clonotype was counted many times. Its antigen is still unknown. Time point reported: newly diagnosed GD, antithyroid drugs for less than 3 months. Following extraction of RNA from PBMCs, that RNA was used to make the TCR library. Construction of the TCR beta libraries employed iRepertoire HTBI primers in conjunction with Arm-PCR of CDR3 regions. TCRdb used MiXCR to reprocess the multiplex PCR reads, holding one entry per CDR3 protein. The profile shows around 450,000 distinct CDR3 sequences, 15% of them singletons. These records were also assigned to another study, of T cells in Graves' hyperthyroidism and ophthalmopathy. This second study notes: Lactation, pregnancy, other autoimmune disease or uncontrolled infection excluded patients.

Sequences were derived from peripheral blood mononuclear cells (PBMCs), sampled at new diagnosis, from a patient treated with antithyroid drugs. The rearrangement uses TRBV29-1 and TRBJ2-1, with D perhaps being TRBD1 or TRBD2 (7 bases each). The clonotype was recovered from a woman aged 40 to 55 with Graves disease. CDR3 DNA sequence: TGCAGCGTCAGCGACAGGGTAGGCCTAGCGGACTCCTACAATGAGCAGTTCTTC. Translation gives CSVSDRVGLADSYNEQFF.